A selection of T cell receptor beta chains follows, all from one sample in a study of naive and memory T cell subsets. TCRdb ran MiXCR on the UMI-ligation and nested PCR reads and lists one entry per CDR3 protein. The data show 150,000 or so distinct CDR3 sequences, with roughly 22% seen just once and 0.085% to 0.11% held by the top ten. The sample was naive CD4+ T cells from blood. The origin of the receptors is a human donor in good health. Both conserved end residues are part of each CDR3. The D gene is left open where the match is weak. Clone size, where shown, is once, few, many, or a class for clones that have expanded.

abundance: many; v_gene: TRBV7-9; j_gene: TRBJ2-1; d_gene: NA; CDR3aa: CASSLVLGVSYNEQFF; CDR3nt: TGTGCCAGCAGCTTAGTATTGGGGGTTTCCTACAATGAGCAGTTCTTC
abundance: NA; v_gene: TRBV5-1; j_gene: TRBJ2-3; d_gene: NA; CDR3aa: CASSFEYVDTQYF; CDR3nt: TGCGCCAGCAGCTTTGAATACGTCGATACGCAGTATTTT
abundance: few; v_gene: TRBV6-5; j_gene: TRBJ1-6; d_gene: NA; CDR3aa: CASRPMTGFNSPLHF; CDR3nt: TGTGCCAGCAGACCGATGACAGGCTTTAATTCACCCCTCCACTTT
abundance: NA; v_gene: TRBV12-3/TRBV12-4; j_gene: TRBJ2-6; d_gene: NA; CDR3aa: CASSLRSTGANVLTF; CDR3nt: TGTGCCAGCAGTTTAAGGTCTACTGGGGCCAACGTCCTGACTTTC
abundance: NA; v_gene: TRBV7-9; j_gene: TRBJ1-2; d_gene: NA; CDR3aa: CASSLVEGAYGYTF; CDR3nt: TGTGCCAGCAGCTTAGTGGAGGGTGCCTATGGCTACACCTTC
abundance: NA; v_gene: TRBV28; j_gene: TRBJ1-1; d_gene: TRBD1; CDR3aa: CASRGQGGNTEAFF; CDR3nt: TGTGCCAGCAGGGGACAGGGGGGGAACACTGAAGCTTTCTTT
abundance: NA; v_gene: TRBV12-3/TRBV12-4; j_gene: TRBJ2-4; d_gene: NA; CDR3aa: CASSWAPRNIQYF; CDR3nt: TGTGCCAGCAGTTGGGCCCCTCGGAACATTCAGTACTTC
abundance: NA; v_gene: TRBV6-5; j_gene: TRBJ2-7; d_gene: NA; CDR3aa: CASSYRATDYEQYF; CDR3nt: TGTGCCAGCAGTTACCGGGCCACAGACTACGAGCAGTACTTC
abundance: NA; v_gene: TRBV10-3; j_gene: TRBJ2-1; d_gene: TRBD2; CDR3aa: CAISGLAGHNEQFF; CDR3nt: TGTGCCATCAGTGGCCTAGCGGGCCACAATGAGCAGTTCTTC
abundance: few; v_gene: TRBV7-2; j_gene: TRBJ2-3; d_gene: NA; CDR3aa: CASSSPPGPTDTQYF; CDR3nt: TGTGCCAGCAGCTCCCCCCCAGGCCCCACAGATACGCAGTATTTT
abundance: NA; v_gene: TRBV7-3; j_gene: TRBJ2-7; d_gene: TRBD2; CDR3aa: CASSPGGRSHDQYF; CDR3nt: TGTGCCAGCAGCCCGGGGGGGAGGTCCCACGATCAGTACTTC
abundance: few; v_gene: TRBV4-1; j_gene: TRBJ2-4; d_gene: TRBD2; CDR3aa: CASSQQTSVASFPSAKNIQYF; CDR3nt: TGCGCCAGCAGCCAGCAAACTAGCGTGGCTTCGTTTCCCTCAGCCAAAAACATTCAGTACTTC
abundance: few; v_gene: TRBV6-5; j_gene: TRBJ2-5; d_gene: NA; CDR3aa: CASADSWGLKTQYF; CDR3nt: TGTGCCAGCGCCGACTCCTGGGGGTTGAAGACCCAGTACTTC
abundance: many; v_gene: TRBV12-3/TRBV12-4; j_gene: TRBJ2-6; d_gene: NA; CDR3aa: CASSLSGANVLTF; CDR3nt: TGTGCCAGCAGTTTATCCGGGGCCAACGTCCTGACTTTC
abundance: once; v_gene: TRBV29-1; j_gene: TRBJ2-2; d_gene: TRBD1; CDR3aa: CSVERQGTGELFF; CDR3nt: TGCAGCGTTGAGAGACAGGGGACCGGGGAGCTGTTTTTT
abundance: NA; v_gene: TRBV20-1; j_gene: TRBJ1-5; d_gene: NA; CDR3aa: CSARDHGGNTRQPQHF; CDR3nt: TGCAGTGCTAGAGATCATGGGGGCAACACGCGGCAGCCCCAGCATTTT
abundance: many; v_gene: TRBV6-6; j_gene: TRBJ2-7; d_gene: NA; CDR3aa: CASSYSGEQYF; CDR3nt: TGTGCCAGCAGTTACTCCGGGGAGCAGTACTTC
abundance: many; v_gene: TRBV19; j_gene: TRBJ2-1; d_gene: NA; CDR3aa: CASSIRFRQNNEQFF; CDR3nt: TGTGCCAGTAGTATTCGTTTCAGGCAAAACAATGAGCAGTTCTTC
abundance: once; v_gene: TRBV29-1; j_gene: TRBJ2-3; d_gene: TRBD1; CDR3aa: CSVVPARGLTDTQYF; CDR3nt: TGCAGCGTTGTCCCTGCCAGGGGGCTCACAGATACGCAGTATTTT
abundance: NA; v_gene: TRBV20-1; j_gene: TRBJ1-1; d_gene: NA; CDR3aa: CSAHTGYTEAFF; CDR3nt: TGCAGTGCTCATACAGGGTACACTGAAGCTTTCTTT
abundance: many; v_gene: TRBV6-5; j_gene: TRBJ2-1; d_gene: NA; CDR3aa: CASRKLDRRLAGSSSYNEQFF; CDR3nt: TGTGCCAGCAGAAAACTGGACAGGCGGCTAGCGGGCAGTAGCTCCTACAATGAGCAGTTCTTC
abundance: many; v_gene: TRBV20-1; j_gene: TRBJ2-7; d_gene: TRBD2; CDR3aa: CSARLAGSSYEQYF; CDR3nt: TGCAGTGCTCGACTAGCGGGGAGCTCCTACGAGCAGTACTTC
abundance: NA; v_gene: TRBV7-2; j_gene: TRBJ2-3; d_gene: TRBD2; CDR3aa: CASSPGTSGARLSTDTQYF; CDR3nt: TGTGCCAGCAGCCCCGGGACTAGCGGGGCACGGCTGAGCACAGATACGCAGTATTTT
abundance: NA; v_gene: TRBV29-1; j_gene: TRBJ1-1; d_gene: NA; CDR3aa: CSATEGVGTEAFF; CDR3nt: TGCAGCGCCACGGAGGGGGTCGGTACTGAAGCTTTCTTT
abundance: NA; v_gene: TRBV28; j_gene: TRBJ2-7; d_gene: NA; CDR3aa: CASSLRGSEQYF; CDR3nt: TGTGCCAGCAGTCTCAGAGGGTCCGAGCAGTACTTC
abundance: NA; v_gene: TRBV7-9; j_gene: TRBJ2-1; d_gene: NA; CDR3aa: CASSFGDSYNEQFF; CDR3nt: TGTGCCAGCAGCTTTGGAGATAGTTACAATGAGCAGTTCTTC
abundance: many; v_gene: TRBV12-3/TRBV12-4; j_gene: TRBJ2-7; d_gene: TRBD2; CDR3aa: CASSLGGSQGEQYF; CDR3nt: TGTGCCAGCAGTTTGGGCGGGAGTCAAGGCGAGCAGTACTTC
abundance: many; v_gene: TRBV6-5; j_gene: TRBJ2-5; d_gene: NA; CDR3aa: CASRYPQGTQYF; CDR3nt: TGTGCCAGCAGATACCCCCAGGGGACCCAGTACTTC
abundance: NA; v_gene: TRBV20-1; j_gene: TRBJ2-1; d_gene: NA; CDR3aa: CSARDSGRRTNEQFF; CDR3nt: TGCAGTGCTAGAGATTCGGGACGCAGGACAAATGAGCAGTTCTTC
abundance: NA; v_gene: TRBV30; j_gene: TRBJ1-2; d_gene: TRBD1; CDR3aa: CAWNPGGNYGYTF; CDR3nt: TGTGCCTGGAACCCAGGGGGTAACTATGGCTACACCTTC
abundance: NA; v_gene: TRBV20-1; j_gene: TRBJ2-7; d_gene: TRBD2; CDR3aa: CSARDSGRAGEQYF; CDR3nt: TGCAGTGCTAGAGACAGCGGGAGGGCCGGTGAGCAGTACTTC
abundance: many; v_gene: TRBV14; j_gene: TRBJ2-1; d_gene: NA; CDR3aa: CASSQDLWSAQNEQFF; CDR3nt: TGTGCCAGCAGCCAAGATCTTTGGAGCGCCCAAAATGAGCAGTTCTTC
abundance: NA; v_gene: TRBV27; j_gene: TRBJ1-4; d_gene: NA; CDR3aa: CASSLERGRGEKLFF; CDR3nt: TGTGCCAGCAGTCTTGAGAGGGGCCGTGGGGAAAAACTGTTTTTT
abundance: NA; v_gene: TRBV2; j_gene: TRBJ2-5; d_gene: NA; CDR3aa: CASAVGGRPETQYF; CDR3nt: TGTGCCAGCGCGGTGGGGGGGCGCCCAGAGACCCAGTACTTC
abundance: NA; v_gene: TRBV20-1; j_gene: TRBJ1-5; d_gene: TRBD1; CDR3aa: CSARKWTGVPSVNQPQHF; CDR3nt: TGCAGTGCTAGGAAGTGGACAGGGGTCCCAAGCGTCAATCAGCCCCAGCATTTT
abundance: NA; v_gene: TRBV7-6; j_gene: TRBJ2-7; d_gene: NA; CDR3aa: CASSLRRDFYEQYF; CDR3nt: TGTGCCAGCAGCTTACGGAGGGATTTCTACGAGCAGTACTTC
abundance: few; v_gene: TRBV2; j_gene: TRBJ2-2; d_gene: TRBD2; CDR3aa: CASRLAGVGELFF; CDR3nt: TGTGCCAGCAGGCTAGCGGGAGTCGGGGAGCTGTTTTTT
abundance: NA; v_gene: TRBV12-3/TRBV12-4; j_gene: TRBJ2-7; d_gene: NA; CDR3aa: CASSLAALVEQYF; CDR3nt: TGTGCCAGCAGTTTAGCCGCCCTGGTCGAGCAGTACTTC